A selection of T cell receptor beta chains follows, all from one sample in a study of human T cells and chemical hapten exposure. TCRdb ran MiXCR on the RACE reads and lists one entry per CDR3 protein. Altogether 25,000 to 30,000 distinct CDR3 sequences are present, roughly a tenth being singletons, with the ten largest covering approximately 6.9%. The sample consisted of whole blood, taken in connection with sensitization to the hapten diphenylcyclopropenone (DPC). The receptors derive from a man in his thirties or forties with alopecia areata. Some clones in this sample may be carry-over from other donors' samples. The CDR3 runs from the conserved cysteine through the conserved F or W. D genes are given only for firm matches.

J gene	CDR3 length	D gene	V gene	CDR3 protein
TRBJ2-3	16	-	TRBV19	CASSKSLAPSVDTQYF
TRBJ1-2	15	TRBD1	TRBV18	CASSPVTGTGNGYTF
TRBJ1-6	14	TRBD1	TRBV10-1	CASSEGQGPVPLHF
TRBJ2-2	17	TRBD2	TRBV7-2	CASRGLAGSSNTGELFF
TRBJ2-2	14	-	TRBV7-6	CASSWTANTGELFF
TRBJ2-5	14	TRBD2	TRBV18	CASSRTSDQETQYF
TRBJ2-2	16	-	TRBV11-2	CASSLDYPGRGGELFF
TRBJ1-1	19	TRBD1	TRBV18	CASSLRGTGAQGMNTEAFF
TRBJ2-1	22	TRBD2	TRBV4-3	CASSQDVMASGRTASSYNEQFF
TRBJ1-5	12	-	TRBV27	CASSFSNQPQHF
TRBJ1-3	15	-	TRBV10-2	CASSYPQGTGNTIYF
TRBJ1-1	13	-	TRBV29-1	CSVDRAYPGEAFF
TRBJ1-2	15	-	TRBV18	CASSPTLSFDYGYTF
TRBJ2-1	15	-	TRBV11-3	CASSPGHLTYNEQFF
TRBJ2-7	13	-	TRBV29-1	CSVHTPSSYEQYF
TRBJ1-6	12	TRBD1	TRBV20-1	CSAMDRNSPLHF
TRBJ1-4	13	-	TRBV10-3	CATMDSHNEKLFF
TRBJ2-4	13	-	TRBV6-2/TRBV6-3	CASSYSSPYIQYF
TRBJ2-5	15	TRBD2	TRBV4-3	CASSQDRRGEETQYF
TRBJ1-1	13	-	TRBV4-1	CASSPQGNTEAFF
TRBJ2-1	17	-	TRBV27	CASSRQGEYYYYNEQFF
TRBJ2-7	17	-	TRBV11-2	CASSLDNHSGWAYEQYF
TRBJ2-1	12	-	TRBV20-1	CSAGDGLLGQFF
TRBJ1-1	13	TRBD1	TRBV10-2	CASTGQGDTEAFF
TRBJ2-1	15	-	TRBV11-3	CASSLGTWDNNEQFF
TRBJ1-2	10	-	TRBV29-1	CSVQVNGYTF
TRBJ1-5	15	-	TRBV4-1	CASSQDGGGYQPQHF
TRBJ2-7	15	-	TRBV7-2	CASSQLGTGGYEQYF
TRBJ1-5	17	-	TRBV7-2	CASSLAGAGTSNQPQHF
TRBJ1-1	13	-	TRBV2	CASSERWGTEAFF
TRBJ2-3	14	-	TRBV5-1	CASSLDGGTDTQYF
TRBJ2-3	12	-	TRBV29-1	CSVREIADTQYF
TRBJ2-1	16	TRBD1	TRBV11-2	CASSLGGQGNGNEQFF
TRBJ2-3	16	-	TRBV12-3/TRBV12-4	CASSDLSGTSTDTQYF
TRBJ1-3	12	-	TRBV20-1	CSVIGGGNTIYF
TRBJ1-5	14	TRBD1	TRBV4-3	CASSQRTGHQPQHF
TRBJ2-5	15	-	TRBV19	CASSLGGSQQETQYF
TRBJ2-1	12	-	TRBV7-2	CASSLVPLGQFF
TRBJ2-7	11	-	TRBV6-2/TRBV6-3	CASSYPSEQYF
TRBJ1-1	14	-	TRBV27	CASSPQGPNTEAFF
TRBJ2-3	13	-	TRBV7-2	CASSFYREDTQYF
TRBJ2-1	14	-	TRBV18	CASSLQTGMDEQFF
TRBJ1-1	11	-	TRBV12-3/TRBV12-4	CASSLWTEAFF
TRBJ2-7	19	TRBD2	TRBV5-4	CASSFSLAGGPDHGDEQYF
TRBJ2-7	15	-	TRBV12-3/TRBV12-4	CASSFGRGSSYEQYF
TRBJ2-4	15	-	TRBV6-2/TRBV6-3	CASSDPGLAKNIQYF
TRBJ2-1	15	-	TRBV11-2	CASSLGRTGGNEQFF
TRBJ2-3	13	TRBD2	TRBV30	CAWKEDPGGTQYF
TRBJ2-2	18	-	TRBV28	CASSRLRGSRVNTGELFF
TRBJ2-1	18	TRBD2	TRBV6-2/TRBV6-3	CASSYSGLAGVDSNEQFF
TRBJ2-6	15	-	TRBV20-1	CSAIRGSSGANVLTF
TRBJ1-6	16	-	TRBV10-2	CASRETADSYNSPLHF
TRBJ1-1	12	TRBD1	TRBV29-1	CSAAGGYTEAFF
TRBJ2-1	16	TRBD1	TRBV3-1	CASSQGGTGAHNEQFF
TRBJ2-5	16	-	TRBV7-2	CASSLEITGPEETQYF
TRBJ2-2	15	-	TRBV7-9	CASTEGTLNTGELFF
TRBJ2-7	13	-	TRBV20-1	CSALGGLSYEQYF
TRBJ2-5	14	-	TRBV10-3	CAISESGREETQYF
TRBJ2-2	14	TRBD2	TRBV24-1	CATSGAGDTGELFF